Shown below are 20 T cell receptor beta chains from a single sample sequenced in a study of regulatory T cells. The study, taken as a whole, reports: In CD3G-deficient patients, conventional CD4+ T cells were enriched for hydrophobic CDR3 residues at positions 6 and 7.

The primer mix had 52 TRBV and 13 TRBJ primers. Some clones are missing from TCRdb's copy, which holds only in-frame ones; the method was immunoSEQ multiplex PCR. This table holds about 29,000 clones, about 90% found once. These receptors' antigens are unknown. Material for sequencing was conventional CD4+ T cells sorted from blood. The receptors here all came from a person under 35 with CD3G deficiency.

The chain links TRBV6-1 to TRBJ2-3; 9 bases match TRBD2. The V gene's germline CDR1 is MNHNS and CDR2 SASEGT. The V gene end was trimmed by 11 bases and the J gene end by 4 bases; junction bases not matched to a gene: 13. This CDR3 has 15 residues. Here the CDR3 reads CAVSLAGTISDTQYF. In nucleotides, the CDR3 is TGTGCCGTTTCTCTAGCGGGGACTATCTCAGATACGCAGTATTTT.

The chain is built from TRBV6-6 and TRBJ2-7; TRBD1 is a possible D gene (6 bases). The CDR3 is 13 amino acids. V dropped 6 bases and J dropped 2 bases, with 11 bases sitting between them. CDR1 and CDR2 (germline): MNHNY, SVGAGI (reference sequence). Here the CDR3 reads CASSRQGTYEQYF. The CDR3 DNA reads TGTGCCAGCAGCCGCCAGGGGACCTACGAGCAGTACTTC.

This clone came up a few times. The gene calls are TRBV7-9 and TRBJ1-5, with a possible D match to TRBD1 (6 bases). The germline V gene has CDR1 SEHNR and CDR2 FQNEAQ (reference sequence). V lost 1 base and J 7 bases, leaving 11 bases between the germline ends. The CDR3 spans 14 residues. CDR3 in amino acids: CASSLGRGDQPQHF. For the CDR3, the DNA is TGTGCCAGCAGCTTAGGGAGGGGGGACCAGCCCCAGCATTTT.

The chain is built from TRBV5-1 and TRBJ2-5; TRBD1 aligns across 8 bases. Germline values: CDR1 SGHRS, CDR2 YFSETQ. V lost 4 bases, J lost 5 bases, and 10 bases stayed unmatched. The CDR3 has 15 amino acids. For the CDR3, the DNA is TGCGCCAGCAGCGAGACAGGGGCGCCCCACGAGACCCAGTACTTC. This translates into CASSETGAPHETQYF.

This chain links TRBV6-1 with TRBJ1-1; 9 positions match TRBD1. V shed 2 bases, J shed 9 bases, and the junction held 7 bases outside the gene matches. This CDR3 region has 14 residues. The germline CDR1 and CDR2 sequences are MNHNS and SASEGT. Written as DNA, the CDR3 is TGTGCCAGCAGTGAACGTGGAGGGACAGGGAAAGCTTTCTTT. It translates to CASSERGGTGKAFF.

The chain employs TRBV28 and TRBJ2-1, with a tentative D call TRBD2 (5 bases). Trimming pared 4 bases from V and 0 bases from J, leaving 13 bases between. The CDR3 consists of 16 residues. Germline values: CDR1 MDHEN, CDR2 SYDVKM. In DNA, the CDR3 is TGTGCCAGCAGTTCAATAGCGCCGAGCTCCTACAATGAGCAGTTCTTC. Encoded protein: CASSSIAPSSYNEQFF.

This chain links TRBV5-1 with TRBJ2-3; D is uncertain. V dropped 0 bases and J dropped 2 bases, with 13 bases sitting between them. The CDR3 loop spans 16 amino acids. The germline V gene has CDR1 SGHRS and CDR2 YFSETQ. The CDR3 bases are TGCGCCAGCAGCTTGGGCCTCACCTCTGACACAGATACGCAGTATTTT. Translating it yields CASSLGLTSDTDTQYF.

V is TRBV6-1 and J is TRBJ1-4; possible D gene TRBD1, 5 bases. This CDR3 has 14 residues. Looked up from germline, CDR1 is MNHNS and CDR2 is SASEGT. The ends were cut back, 4 bases at V and 7 bases at J, with 13 bases in the middle. The CDR3 nucleotides are TGTGCCAGCAGTGGGGGGACCAGGAGTGAAAAACTGTTTTTT. It yields the protein CASSGGTRSEKLFF.

This chain connects TRBV6-1 to TRBJ2-5; 7 bases line up with TRBD2. V lost 3 bases, J lost 1 base, and 14 bases stayed unmatched. There are 18 residues in the CDR3. The germline CDR1 and CDR2 sequences are MNHNS and SASEGT. CDR3 residues: CASSDGAGKAGIQETQYF. Written as DNA, the CDR3 is TGTGCCAGCAGTGATGGGGCAGGGAAAGCGGGGATCCAAGAGACCCAGTACTTC.

With regard to this clone: At one end the junction does not follow the germline gene, possibly because of a read error. The chain has TRBV25-1 and TRBJ2-3, with a weak D call TRBD2 (5 bases). This CDR3 has 8 residues. Germline V CDR1 and CDR2: MGHDK, SYGVNS. CDR3 sequence reads: CARPTSVF. The CDR3 nucleotides are TGTGCCAGACCAACTAGTGTTTTT.

The chain is built from TRBV10-3 and TRBJ1-1, with D uncertain. Germline V CDR1 and CDR2: ENHRY, SYGVKD. The V end was cut by 3 bases, the J end by 0 bases, with 5 bases between. The CDR3 length is 13 residues. The CDR3 region is CAISDGMNTEAFF. DNA for the CDR3: TGTGCCATCAGTGACGGCATGAACACTGAAGCTTTCTTT.

The rearrangement uses TRBV7-4 and TRBJ2-7; 8 bases fit TRBD1. The V gene's germline CDR1 is SGHVT and CDR2 SQSDAQ. Trimming at V came to 1 base and at J to 1 base, leaving 0 bases not matched to a gene. CDR3 length: 14 amino acids. The CDR3 sequence is CASSLGTGSYEQYF. In nucleotides, the CDR3 is TGTGCCAGCAGCTTAGGGACAGGGTCCTACGAGCAGTACTTC.

This sequence joins TRBV28 and TRBJ1-2; possible D gene TRBD1, 5 bases. Trimming took off 5 bases at V and 5 bases at J, with 12 bases between the two ends. This CDR3 is built from 13 residues. Per the germline V gene, CDR1 is MDHEN and CDR2 is SYDVKM. DNA of the CDR3: TGTGCCAGCAGTGAGAGGGGTTATTATGGCTACACCTTC. Translation gives CASSERGYYGYTF.

The CDR3 DNA follows: TGTGCCAGCAGCGTCGGGACTACTAATGAAAAACTGTTTTTT. This encodes CASSVGTTNEKLFF. The rearrangement joins TRBV7-6 to TRBJ1-4; D might be TRBD1 (5 bases). Germline lookup yields CDR1 SGHVS and CDR2 FNYEAQ. Trimming cost V 5 bases and J 2 bases, with 9 bases left between them. The CDR3 is 14 amino acids.

The chain recombines TRBV7-9 with TRBJ2-1; 9 bases fit TRBD2. V lost 6 bases and J lost 3; bases outside the gene matches: 6. Germline lookup yields CDR1 SEHNR and CDR2 FQNEAQ (reference sequence). The CDR3 has 15 residues. Here the CDR3 reads CASSQSGRIYNEQFF. CDR3 DNA: TGTGCCAGCAGTCAAAGCGGGAGGATCTACAATGAGCAGTTCTTC.

The V gene is TRBV11-2, the J gene TRBJ2-5; 7 nucleotides align to TRBD1. Germline V gene data show CDR1 as SGHAT and CDR2 as FQNNGV. The CDR3 sequence is 18 residues long. J lost 1 base, V lost 5 bases, and 16 bases had no gene match. The CDR3 here is CASSTPARDSDFQETQYF. For the CDR3, the DNA is TGTGCCAGCAGCACCCCAGCCCGGGACAGTGATTTCCAAGAGACCCAGTACTTC.

V and J are TRBV28 and TRBJ2-3; no clear D gene. V was cut by 5 bases and J by 0 bases, with 6 bases left in between. The V gene's germline CDR1 is MDHEN and CDR2 SYDVKM. CDR3 size: 13 residues. CDR3 nucleotides: TGTGCCAGCAGTAGGCTCAGCACAGATACGCAGTATTTT. Translation gives CASSRLSTDTQYF.

V and J are TRBV5-1 and TRBJ2-1; 8 bases are shared with TRBD2. Germline V lookup: CDR1 SGHRS, CDR2 YFSETQ. The CDR3 runs to 17 residues. Losses at the gene ends were 0 bases for V and 9 bases for J; bases not matched to a gene: 14. In DNA form, the CDR3 reads TGCGCCAGCAGCTTGGGGATCGGGAAGCCGGGAGGGGGTGAGCAGTTCTTC. Its translation is CASSLGIGKPGGGEQFF.

The chain links TRBV28 to TRBJ2-7; 12 bases are a match to TRBD2. The CDR3 runs to 16 residues. Unmatched junction bases numbered 11, after V lost 6 bases and J lost 5 bases. Germline assignment: CDR1 MDHEN and CDR2 SYDVKM. CDR3 in DNA: TGTGCCAGCAGCTCCCTCGGACTAGCGGGGCGGGACGAGCAGTACTTC. As protein: CASSSLGLAGRDEQYF.

The chain couples TRBV5-6 to TRBJ2-2, with TRBD2 identical over 12 bases. This CDR3 has 16 residues. The J segment lost 1 base and the V segment lost 3 bases, leaving 1 base of the junction unmatched. Germline V gene data show CDR1 as SGHDT and CDR2 as YYEEEE. CDR3 in DNA: TGTGCCAGCAGCTGGGGACTAGCGGGGAACACCGGGGAGCTGTTTTTT. It encodes CASSWGLAGNTGELFF.